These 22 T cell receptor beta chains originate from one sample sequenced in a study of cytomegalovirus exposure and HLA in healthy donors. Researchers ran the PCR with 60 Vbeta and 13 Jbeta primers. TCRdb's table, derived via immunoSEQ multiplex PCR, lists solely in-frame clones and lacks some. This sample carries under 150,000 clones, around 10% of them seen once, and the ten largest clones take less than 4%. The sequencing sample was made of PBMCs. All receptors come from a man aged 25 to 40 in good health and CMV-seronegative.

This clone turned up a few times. The CDR3 coding sequence is TGTGCCTGGAGTATACAGGGGGCTTACGGCTATGGCTACACCTTC. Its protein product is CAWSIQGAYGYGYTF. This sequence joins TRBV30 and TRBJ1-2; 9 bases map to TRBD1. The germline V gene encodes CDR1 GTSNPN and CDR2 SVGIG (reference sequence). The CDR3 contains 15 residues. J was trimmed by 4 bases and V by 2 bases; bases with no gene match: 8.

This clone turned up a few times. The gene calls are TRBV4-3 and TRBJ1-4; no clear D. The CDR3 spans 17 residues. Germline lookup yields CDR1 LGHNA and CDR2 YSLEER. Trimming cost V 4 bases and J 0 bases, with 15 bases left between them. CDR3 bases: TGCGCCAGCAGCCCCCTCGCCGAGGGCCCAACTAATGAAAAACTGTTTTTT. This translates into CASSPLAEGPTNEKLFF.

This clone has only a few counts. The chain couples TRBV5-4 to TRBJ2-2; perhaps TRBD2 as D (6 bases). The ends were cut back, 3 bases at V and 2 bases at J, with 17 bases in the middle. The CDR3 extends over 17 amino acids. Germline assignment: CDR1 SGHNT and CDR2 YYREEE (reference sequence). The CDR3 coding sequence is TGTGCCAGCAGCTCCGAAACCGGGACTTTTAACACCGGGGAGCTGTTTTTT. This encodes CASSSETGTFNTGELFF.

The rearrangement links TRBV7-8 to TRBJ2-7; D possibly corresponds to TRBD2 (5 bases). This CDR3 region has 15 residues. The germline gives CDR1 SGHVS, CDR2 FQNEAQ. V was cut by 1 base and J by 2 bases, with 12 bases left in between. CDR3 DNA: TGTGCCAGCAGCTTAGGCGGAGGTCCCACCTACGAGCAGTACTTC. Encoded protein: CASSLGGGPTYEQYF. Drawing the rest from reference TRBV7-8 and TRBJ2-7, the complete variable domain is GAGVSQSPRYKVAKRGQDVALRCDPISGHVSLFWYQQALGQGPEFLTYFQNEAQLDKSGLPSDRFFAERPEGSVSTLKIQRTQQEDSAVYLCASSLGGGPTYEQYFGPGTRLTVT.

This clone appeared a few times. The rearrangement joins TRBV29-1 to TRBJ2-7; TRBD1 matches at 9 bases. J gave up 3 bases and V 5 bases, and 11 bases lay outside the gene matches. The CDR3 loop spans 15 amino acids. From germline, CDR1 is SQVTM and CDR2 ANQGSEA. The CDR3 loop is CSVKRGGTGNYEQYF. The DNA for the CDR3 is TGCAGCGTTAAAAGGGGGGGGACAGGGAACTACGAGCAGTACTTC.

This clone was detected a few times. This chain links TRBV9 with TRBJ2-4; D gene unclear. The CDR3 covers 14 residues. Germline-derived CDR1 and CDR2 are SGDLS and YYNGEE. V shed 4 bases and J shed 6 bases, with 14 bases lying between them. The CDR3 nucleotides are TGTGCCAGCAGCCCCCCGAGAGGTTCAAACATTCAGTACTTC. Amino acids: CASSPPRGSNIQYF.

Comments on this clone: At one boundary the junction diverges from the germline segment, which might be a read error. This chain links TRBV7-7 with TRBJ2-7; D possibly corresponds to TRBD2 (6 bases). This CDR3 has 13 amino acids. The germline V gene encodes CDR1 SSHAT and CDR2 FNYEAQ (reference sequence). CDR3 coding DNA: TGTGCTAGCAGCTTAGAGGGAGGCCTCGAGCAGTACTTC. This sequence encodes CASSLEGGLEQYF.

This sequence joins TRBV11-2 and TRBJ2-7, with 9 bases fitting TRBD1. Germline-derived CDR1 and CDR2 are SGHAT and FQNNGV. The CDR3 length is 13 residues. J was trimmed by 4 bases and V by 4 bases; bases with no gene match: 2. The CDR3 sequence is CASSWDRAYEQYF. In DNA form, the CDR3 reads TGTGCCAGCAGCTGGGACAGGGCGTACGAGCAGTACTTC.

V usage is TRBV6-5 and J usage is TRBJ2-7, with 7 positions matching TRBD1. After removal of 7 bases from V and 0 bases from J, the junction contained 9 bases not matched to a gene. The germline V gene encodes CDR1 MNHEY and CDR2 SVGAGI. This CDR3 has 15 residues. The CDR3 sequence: CASTLDRRSSYEQYF. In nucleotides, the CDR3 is TGTGCCAGCACCCTGGACAGGAGGAGCTCCTACGAGCAGTACTTC.

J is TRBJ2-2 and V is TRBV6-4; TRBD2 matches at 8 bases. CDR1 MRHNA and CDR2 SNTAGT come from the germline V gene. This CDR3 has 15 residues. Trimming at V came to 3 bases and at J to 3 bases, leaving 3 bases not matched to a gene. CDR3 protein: CASSERGGDTGELFF. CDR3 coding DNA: TGTGCCAGCAGTGAACGGGGGGGAGACACCGGGGAGCTGTTTTTT.

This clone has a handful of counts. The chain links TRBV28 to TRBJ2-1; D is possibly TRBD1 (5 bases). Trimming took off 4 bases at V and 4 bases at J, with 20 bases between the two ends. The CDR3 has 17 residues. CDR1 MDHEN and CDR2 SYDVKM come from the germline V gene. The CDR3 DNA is TGTGCCAGCAGTTACCGACCCCAAGACAGTTTATACAATGAGCAGTTCTTC. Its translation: CASSYRPQDSLYNEQFF.

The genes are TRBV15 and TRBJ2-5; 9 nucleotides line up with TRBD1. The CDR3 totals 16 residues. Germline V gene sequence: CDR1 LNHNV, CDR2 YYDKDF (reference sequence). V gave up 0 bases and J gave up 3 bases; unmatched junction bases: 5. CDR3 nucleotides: TGTGCCACCAGCAGAGACCTGGGACAGGGTGAAGAGACCCAGTACTTC. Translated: CATSRDLGQGEETQYF.

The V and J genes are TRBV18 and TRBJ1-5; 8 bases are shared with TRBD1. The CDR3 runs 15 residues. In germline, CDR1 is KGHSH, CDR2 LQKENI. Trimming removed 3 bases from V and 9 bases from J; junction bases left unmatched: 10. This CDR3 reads CASSPTTGVGGPQHF. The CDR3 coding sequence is TGTGCCAGCTCACCTACGACAGGGGTGGGTGGGCCCCAGCATTTT.

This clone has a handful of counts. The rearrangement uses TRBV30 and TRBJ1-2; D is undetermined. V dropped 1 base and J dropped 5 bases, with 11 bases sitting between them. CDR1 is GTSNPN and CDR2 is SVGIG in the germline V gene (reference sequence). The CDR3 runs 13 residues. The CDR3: CAWSATALYGYTF. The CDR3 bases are TGTGCCTGGAGTGCCACAGCCTTATATGGCTACACCTTC. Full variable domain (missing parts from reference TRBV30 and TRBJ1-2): SQTIHQWPATLVQPVGSPLSLECTVEGTSNPNLYWYRQAAGRGLQLLFYSVGIGQISSEVPQNLSASRPQDRQFILSSKKLLLSDSGFYLCAWSATALYGYTFGSGTRLTVV.

Here the CDR3 reads CASRAGTGGYEQYF. CDR3 nucleotide sequence: TGTGCCAGCAGGGCCGGGACAGGGGGCTACGAGCAGTACTTC. The chain joins TRBV25-1 to TRBJ2-7, with 11 bases lining up with TRBD1. The CDR3 has 14 amino acids. The V gene's germline CDR1 is MGHDK and CDR2 SYGVNS. Losses at the gene ends were 6 bases for V and 3 bases for J; bases not matched to a gene: 4.

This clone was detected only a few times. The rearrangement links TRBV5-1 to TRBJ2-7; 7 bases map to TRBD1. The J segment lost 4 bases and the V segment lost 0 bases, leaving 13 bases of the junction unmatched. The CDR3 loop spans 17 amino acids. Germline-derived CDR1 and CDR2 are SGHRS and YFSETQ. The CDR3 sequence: CASSLGDRANVLYEQYF. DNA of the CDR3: TGCGCCAGCAGCTTGGGAGACAGGGCAAACGTTCTATACGAGCAGTACTTC.

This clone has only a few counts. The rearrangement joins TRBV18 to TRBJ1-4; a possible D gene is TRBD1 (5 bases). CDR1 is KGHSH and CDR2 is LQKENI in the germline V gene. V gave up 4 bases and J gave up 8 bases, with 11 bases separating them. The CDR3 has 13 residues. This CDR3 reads CASSLDIGEKLFF. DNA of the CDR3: TGTGCCAGCTCACTGGACATAGGAGAAAAACTGTTTTTT.

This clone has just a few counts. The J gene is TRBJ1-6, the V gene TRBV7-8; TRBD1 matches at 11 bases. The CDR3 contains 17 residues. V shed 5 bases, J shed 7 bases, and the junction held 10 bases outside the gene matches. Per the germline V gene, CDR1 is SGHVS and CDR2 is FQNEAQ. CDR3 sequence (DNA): TGTGCCAGCAGCCCAGGGGGGACAGGGGGGACAAATTCACCCCTCCACTTT. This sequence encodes CASSPGGTGGTNSPLHF.

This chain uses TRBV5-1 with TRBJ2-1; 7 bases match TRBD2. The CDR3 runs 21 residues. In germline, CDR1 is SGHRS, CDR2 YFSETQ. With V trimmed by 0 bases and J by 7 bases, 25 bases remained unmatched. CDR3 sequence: CASSLGLAVSGRPFLGNEQFF. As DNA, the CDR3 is TGCGCCAGCAGCTTGGGACTAGCAGTCAGTGGGAGGCCTTTTCTTGGGAATGAGCAGTTCTTC.

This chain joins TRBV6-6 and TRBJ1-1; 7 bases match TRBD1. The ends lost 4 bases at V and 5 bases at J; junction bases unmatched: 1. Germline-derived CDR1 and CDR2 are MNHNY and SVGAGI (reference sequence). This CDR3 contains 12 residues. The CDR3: CASSSGGTEAFF. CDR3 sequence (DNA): TGTGCCAGCAGTTCAGGGGGGACTGAAGCTTTCTTT.

CDR3 protein: CASSQDEGAGSPLHF. CDR3 DNA sequence: TGCGCCAGCAGCCAAGATGAGGGGGCGGGTTCACCCCTCCACTTT. V and J are TRBV4-3 and TRBJ1-6; 7 bases fit TRBD1. V shed 0 bases and J 9 bases; nucleotides not matched to a gene: 5. The CDR3 has 15 amino acids. Germline loops: CDR1 LGHNA, CDR2 YSLEER.

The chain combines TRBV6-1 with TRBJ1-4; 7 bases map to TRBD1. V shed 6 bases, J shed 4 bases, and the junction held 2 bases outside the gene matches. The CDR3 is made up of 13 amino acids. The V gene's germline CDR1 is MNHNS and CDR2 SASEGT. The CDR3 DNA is TGTGCCAGCAGGACAGGGCTTAATGAAAAACTGTTTTTT. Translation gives CASRTGLNEKLFF.